This paragraph covers one T cell receptor beta chain sequence. Its recognized antigen is unknown. Qualities for individual bases were not recorded, and no much larger clone is one base off. Between the V and J ends, shortened by 5 bases and 3 bases respectively, the junction contains 7 bases. The germline V gene (reference sequence) sets CDR1 to LNHDA and CDR2 to SQIVND. Reading from cysteine to phenylalanine, the CDR3 counts 12 amino acids. Just the 36-base CDR3 DNA is kept, in frame starting at base 1. The data were obtained in a study of T cell repertoires in cytomegalovirus infection (dated by TCRdb to about 2019). About the study as a whole: Recently identified HLA-C-restricted CMV epitopes, whose presentation resists viral immunomodulation, were targeted by peptide stimulations together with well-studied HLA-B-restricted epitopes. Donor HLA type was relevant to the analysis, as public TCR beta signatures indicated carriage of CMV infection together with the matching HLA type. The research as a whole found: The ex vivo response was dominated by HLA-C-restricted CMV-specific TCR beta clonotypes, which also provided the single most frequent clonotype in two of eight donors. In both this cohort and an independent cohort of some 350 donors, the cumulative frequency of public TCR beta family members distinguished carriers of CMV infection plus the relevant HLA type.

Read against the paper, the sample's treatment or condition label means: in vitro stimulation with specific CMV peptide epitopes to enrich CMV-specific T cells. Sequenced on an Illumina HiSeq 1500. Using fastp trimming at Q25 and MiXCR clonotype assembly, TCRdb reanalyzed the public sequencing data and kept in-frame beta chains. Records with the same CDR3 protein are collapsed into one entry carrying the most frequent genes and DNA. The table for this sample lists approximately 270,000 distinct CDR3 sequences; roughly a fifth of them were counted only once. The top ten hold roughly 19% of the sample.

The sequence was obtained from a human donor in good health (CMV status not recorded). Some clones in this sample may be carry-over from other donors' samples. Here the chain combines TRBV19 and TRBJ1-1, with the D gene not clear enough to name. The sequenced sample was cultured PBMCs, obtained from culture after CMV antigen stimulation. The DNA reads TGTGCCAGTAGTTGGCCTGACACTGAAGCTTTCTTT. Its coded protein is CASSWPDTEAFF. Supplemented by the reference TRBV19 and TRBJ1-1 proteins around the CDR3, the complete variable domain is DGGITQSPKYLFRKEGQNVTLSCEQNLNHDAMYWYRQDPGQGLRLIYYSQIVNDFQKGDIAEGYSVSREKKESFPLTVTSAQKNPTAFYLCASSWPDTEAFFGQGTRLTVV.